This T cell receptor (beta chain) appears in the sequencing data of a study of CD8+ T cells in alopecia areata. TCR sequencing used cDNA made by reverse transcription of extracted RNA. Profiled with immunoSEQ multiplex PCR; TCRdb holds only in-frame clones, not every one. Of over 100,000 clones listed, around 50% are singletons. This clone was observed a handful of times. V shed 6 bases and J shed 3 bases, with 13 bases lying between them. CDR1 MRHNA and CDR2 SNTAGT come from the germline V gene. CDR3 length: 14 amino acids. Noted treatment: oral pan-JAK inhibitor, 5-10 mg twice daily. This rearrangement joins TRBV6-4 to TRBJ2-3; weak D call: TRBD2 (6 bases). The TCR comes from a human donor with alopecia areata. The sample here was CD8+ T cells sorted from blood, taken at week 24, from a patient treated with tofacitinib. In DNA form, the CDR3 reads TGTGCCAGCAGCGAGATGGCGGGGACAGATACGCAGTATTTT. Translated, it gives CASSEMAGTDTQYF.